The 13 T cell receptor beta chains below were found in one sample sequenced in a study of shared clonotypes between healthy human individuals. Positive CCR7 selection of CD45RO-negative cells yielded the naive CD8 cells, and terminally differentiated effector memory CD45RA+ cells were excluded. Clones were read by immunoSEQ multiplex PCR, and TCRdb kept only the in-frame ones, dropping some. The sample shows over 800,000 clones, 80% to 95% of them seen only once. The sequencing input was naive CD8+ T cells sorted from blood. Receptors originate from a man aged 30 to 45 in good health.

V usage is TRBV7-9 and J usage is TRBJ1-1; D is ambiguous. The CDR3 totals 11 residues. Germline CDR1 reads SEHNR; CDR2 reads FQNEAQ (reference sequence). V dropped 7 bases and J dropped 4 bases, with 7 bases sitting between them. CDR3 DNA: TGTGCCAGCACCCCCTCCACTGAAGCTTTCTTT. Residues: CASTPSTEAFF. Combining the CDR3 with reference TRBV7-9 and TRBJ1-1 gives the whole variable domain DTGVSQNPRHKITKRGQNVTFRCDPISEHNRLYWYRQTLGQGPEFLTYFQNEAQLEKSRLLSDRFSAERPKGSFSTLEIQRTEQGDSAMYLCASTPSTEAFFGQGTRLTVV.

The chain combines TRBV4-3 with TRBJ2-1; no reliable D call. Trimming took off 1 base at V and 8 bases at J, with 15 bases between the two ends. Germline loops: CDR1 LGHNA, CDR2 YSLEER. The CDR3 runs to 15 residues. The chain's CDR3 is CASSQASWDRDEQFF. The CDR3 DNA sequence: TGCGCCAGCAGCCAAGCATCTTGGGATCGAGATGAGCAGTTCTTC.

The chain links TRBV7-6 to TRBJ2-1, with D tentatively TRBD2 (6 bases). V lost 3 bases and J 8 bases, leaving 20 bases between the germline ends. The CDR3 is 16 amino acids. Germline V CDR1 and CDR2: SGHVS, FNYEAQ. CDR3 sequence reads: CASSLKPSGLFDEQFF. DNA of the CDR3: TGTGCCAGCAGCTTGAAGCCTTCGGGACTTTTCGATGAGCAGTTCTTC. Using reference TRBV7-6 and TRBJ2-1 for the parts outside the CDR3, the full variable domain is GAGVSQSPRYKVTKRGQDVALRCDPISGHVSLYWYRQALGQGPEFLTYFNYEAQQDKSGLPNDRFSAERPEGSISTLTIQRTEQRDSAMYRCASSLKPSGLFDEQFFGPGTRLTVL.

The chain couples TRBV27 to TRBJ2-7; 8 bases are a match to TRBD2. CDR3 length equals 16 residues. V dropped 5 bases and J dropped 2; count of bases not matched to a gene: 11. Germline assignment: CDR1 MNHEY and CDR2 SMNVEV (reference sequence). The CDR3 here is CASSPNVLAGPYEQYF. CDR3 nucleotide sequence: TGTGCCAGCAGTCCCAATGTTCTAGCGGGTCCCTACGAGCAGTACTTC.

The chain combines TRBV27 with TRBJ2-5, with D unclear. Germline loops: CDR1 MNHEY, CDR2 SMNVEV (reference sequence). The V end lost 2 bases, the J end lost 5 bases, and 15 bases lay between the germline ends. This CDR3 is 15 amino acids long. The CDR3 spells CASSLVAPVGETQYF. The CDR3 DNA reads as TGTGCCAGCAGTTTAGTTGCGCCTGTGGGGGAGACCCAGTACTTC.

V usage is TRBV6-1 and J usage is TRBJ2-3, with TRBD2 identical over 15 bases. The germline gives CDR1 MNHNS, CDR2 SASEGT. The CDR3 is made up of 19 amino acids. After removal of 3 bases from V and 2 bases from J, the junction contained 9 bases not matched to a gene. CDR3 DNA: TGTGCCAGCAGTGAGGGACTAGCGGGAGGTTCTTTTAACACAGATACGCAGTATTTT. Translation gives CASSEGLAGGSFNTDTQYF.

V gene TRBV5-1 combines with J gene TRBJ2-5, with D tentatively TRBD1 or TRBD2 (5 bases each). The CDR3 is made up of 14 amino acids. CDR1 is SGHRS, CDR2 YFSETQ, per germline. The germline V and J ends were trimmed by 2 bases and 5 bases, with 13 bases remaining between them. CDR3 coding DNA: TGCGCCAGCAGCTTCGGACTGGGGCTGGAGACCCAGTACTTC. Protein product: CASSFGLGLETQYF.

The chain's CDR3 is CASSLAGRTGGEAFF. The DNA for the CDR3 is TGTGCCAGCAGCTTGGCCGGACGGACAGGGGGTGAAGCTTTCTTT. V and J are TRBV5-6 and TRBJ1-1, with 10 nucleotides matching TRBD1. This CDR3 region has 15 residues. Germline V gene data show CDR1 as SGHDT and CDR2 as YYEEEE. Trimming at V came to 0 bases and at J to 7 bases, leaving 6 bases not matched to a gene.

The chain is built from TRBV9 and TRBJ1-5, with D perhaps matching TRBD1 (5 bases). Germline V gene lookup returns CDR1 SGDLS and CDR2 YYNGEE. Between the trimmed V and J ends, which lost 3 bases and 5 bases, there was a span of 6 bases. This CDR3 has 12 residues. The CDR3 reads CASSAGDQPQHF. The CDR3 DNA reads TGTGCCAGCAGCGCGGGGGATCAGCCCCAGCATTTT.

The chain combines TRBV7-9 with TRBJ2-1, with 10 bases identical to TRBD2. The CDR3 is 17 amino acids. V was pared by 5 bases and J by 4 bases, with 11 bases of the junction left unmatched. The germline gives CDR1 SEHNR, CDR2 FQNEAQ (reference sequence). CDR3 in DNA: TGTGCCAGCAGCCTAAGGACTAGCGGAGAGGTTTACAATGAGCAGTTCTTC. Translated: CASSLRTSGEVYNEQFF.

The gene calls are TRBV13 and TRBJ2-3; D is ambiguous. The germline V gene has CDR1 PRHDT and CDR2 FYEKMQ (reference sequence). V gave up 5 bases and J gave up 4 bases, with 7 bases separating them. The CDR3 loop spans 12 amino acids. CDR3 bases: TGTGCCAGCAGCCCCCCGGCAGATACGCAGTATTTT. Translated, it gives CASSPPADTQYF.

The chain links TRBV30 to TRBJ1-3; TRBD1 is a possible D gene (5 bases). The V end was cut by 5 bases, the J end by 2 bases, with 16 bases between. This CDR3 spans 15 amino acids. Germline values: CDR1 GTSNPN, CDR2 SVGIG (reference sequence). DNA for the CDR3: TGTGCCTGGGGGGAGGAGGGGCTGACTGGAAACACCATATATTTT. Amino acids: CAWGEEGLTGNTIYF.

J is TRBJ2-1 and V is TRBV13; 10 bases agree with TRBD2. CDR1 and CDR2 (germline): PRHDT, FYEKMQ (reference sequence). The CDR3 has 16 amino acids. J lost 9 bases, V lost 2 bases, and 10 bases had no gene match. DNA of the CDR3: TGTGCCAGCAGCTTATTATTGTCTAGCGGGAGCGTTGAGCAGTTCTTC. It encodes CASSLLLSSGSVEQFF.